The 20 T cell receptor beta chains given below trace back to one sample, sequenced in a study of blood T cell repertoires in COVID-19. Assay used: immunoSEQ multiplex PCR; TCRdb lists only in-frame clones, some missing. This sample has 250,000 to 300,000 clones; around nine tenths occur once, and the top ten carry just under 9%. Sequencing was carried out using PBMCs or T cells enriched from blood (not recorded which). The origin of the receptors is a middle-aged man who had recovered from COVID-19.

This clone was counted a single time. The CDR3, as DNA: TGTGCCAGCATCCCTCCCCCCGACCGAGGGGGATTGAGCGGGGAGCTGTTTTTT. It encodes CASIPPPDRGGLSGELFF. The chain has TRBV7-9 and TRBJ2-2, with D possibly being TRBD1 (6 bases). The CDR3 totals 18 residues. Germline CDR1 is SEHNR and CDR2 is FQNEAQ (reference sequence). With 7 bases removed from V and 7 bases from J, the gap between germline ends came to 28 bases.

The chain has TRBV5-1 and TRBJ2-3; TRBD2 might be the D (6 bases). In germline, CDR1 is SGHRS, CDR2 YFSETQ. V lost 5 bases to trimming and J lost 2 bases, with 6 bases between them. This CDR3 is 12 amino acids long. This chain's CDR3 is CASRDYTDTQYF. CDR3 in DNA: TGCGCCAGCAGGGACTACACAGATACGCAGTATTTT.

The chain is built from TRBV12-3 or TRBV12-4 and TRBJ1-1; tentatively, D is TRBD1 (5 bases). V shed 5 bases and J shed 7 bases, with 14 bases lying between them. The CDR3 has 13 residues. CDR3: CASSPRRRDEAFF. The CDR3 coding sequence is TGTGCCAGCAGTCCCCGCCGCAGGGATGAAGCTTTCTTT.

This chain links TRBV18 with TRBJ2-5; 7 bases align to TRBD1. The length of the CDR3 is 14 residues. Germline trimming cut 5 bases from V and 5 bases from J; bases unmatched to any gene: 8. Germline-derived CDR1 and CDR2 are KGHSH and LQKENI. As DNA, the CDR3 is TGTGCCAGCTCAGCCCGGACAGGCCAGGAGACCCAGTACTTC. It encodes CASSARTGQETQYF.

J is TRBJ2-1 and V is TRBV11-2, with TRBD1 as a possible D gene (5 bases). With 0 bases removed from V and 2 bases from J, the gap between germline ends came to 14 bases. CDR3 length equals 17 residues. Per the germline V gene, CDR1 is SGHAT and CDR2 is FQNNGV. The CDR3 spells CASSLDRVTATYNEQFF. The CDR3 DNA reads as TGTGCCAGCAGCTTAGATAGAGTGACAGCAACCTACAATGAGCAGTTCTTC.

This clone was detected only once. This sequence joins TRBV3-1 (or the pseudogene TRBV3-2) and TRBJ2-3, with D uncertain. Between the trimmed V and J ends, which lost 1 base and 1 base, there was a span of 9 bases. The CDR3 extends over 15 amino acids. Germline CDR1 reads LGHDT; CDR2 reads YNNKEL (reference sequence). The CDR3 DNA sequence: TGTGCCAGCAGCCAAGTCTCCCGGGGCACAGATACGCAGTATTTT. It encodes CASSQVSRGTDTQYF.

This clone was seen once. The genes are TRBV11-3 and TRBJ1-4, with D maybe TRBD1 (5 bases). In germline, CDR1 is SGHNT, CDR2 YENEEA. The CDR3 loop spans 17 amino acids. Trimming removed 5 bases from V and 3 bases from J, with 19 bases in between. This CDR3 reads CASSRPPQGMPNEKLFF. The CDR3 coding sequence is TGTGCCAGCAGCCGCCCCCCCCAGGGCATGCCTAATGAAAAACTGTTTTTT.

CDR3 in amino acids: CASSLALDTFGRQPQHF. Written as DNA, the CDR3 is TGTGCCAGCAGCTTGGCCTTGGACACCTTCGGTCGGCAGCCCCAGCATTTT. The J gene is TRBJ1-5, the V gene TRBV5-5; D is perhaps TRBD1 (5 bases). Germline V gene sequence: CDR1 SGHKS, CDR2 YYEKEE (reference sequence). Trimming cost V 0 bases and J 7 bases, with 20 bases left between them. CDR3 length: 17 residues.

This clone was found a few times. Here the CDR3 DNA reads TGTGCCAGCAGTTTGGGGGAACGGGACTCGCAAGCCGGGGAGCTGTTTTTT. It specifies CASSLGERDSQAGELFF. The chain combines TRBV27 with TRBJ2-2, with D possibly TRBD2 on 6 matching bases. The germline V and J ends were trimmed by 3 bases and 6 bases, with 20 bases remaining between them. The CDR3 has 17 amino acids. CDR1 is MNHEY, CDR2 SMNVEV, per germline (reference sequence).

V is TRBV7-9 and J is TRBJ1-5; 7 nucleotides match TRBD1. Germline CDR1 is SEHNR and CDR2 is FQNEAQ (reference sequence). The V segment lost 5 bases and the J segment 4 bases; nucleotides outside the gene matches: 8. This CDR3 region has 15 residues. CDR3 amino acids: CASSPRTGPNQPQHF. DNA for the CDR3: TGTGCCAGCAGCCCGCGGACAGGACCGAATCAGCCCCAGCATTTT.

The rearrangement uses TRBV7-9 and TRBJ1-6; D may be TRBD1 (5 bases). V lost 4 bases, J lost 8 bases, and 12 bases lay in between. This CDR3 contains 14 residues. Germline V gene lookup returns CDR1 SEHNR and CDR2 FQNEAQ (reference sequence). CDR3 sequence reads: CASSSRGGDSPLHF. Here the CDR3 DNA reads TGTGCCAGCAGCTCCCGCGGGGGAGATTCACCCCTCCACTTT.

The chain recombines TRBV18 with TRBJ2-7; the match to TRBD1 covers 8 bases. In germline, CDR1 is KGHSH, CDR2 LQKENI. The trim removed 4 bases at V and 4 bases at J, leaving 0 bases unmatched. The CDR3 sequence is 12 residues long. As DNA, the CDR3 is TGTGCCAGCTCACGACAGGGGTACGAGCAGTACTTC. Its protein product is CASSRQGYEQYF.

The V and J genes are TRBV28 and TRBJ2-7, with TRBD2 matching over 12 bases. The germline CDR1 and CDR2 sequences are MDHEN and SYDVKM. J lost 4 bases, V lost 6 bases, and 7 bases had no gene match. This CDR3 region has 15 residues. Here the CDR3 reads CASSKTSGGLYEQYF. The CDR3 DNA is TGTGCCAGCAGCAAGACTAGCGGGGGTCTATACGAGCAGTACTTC. The full variable domain, completed using reference TRBV28 and TRBJ2-7, is DVKVTQSSRYLVKRTGEKVFLECVQDMDHENMFWYRQDPGLGLRLIYFSYDVKMKEKGDIPEGYSVSREKKERFSLILESASTNQTSMYLCASSKTSGGLYEQYFGPGTRLTVT.

V gene TRBV6-5 combines with J gene TRBJ1-1; 7 nucleotides align to TRBD1. V lost 5 bases and J lost 4; bases outside the gene matches: 7. Germline CDR1 MNHEY, CDR2 SVGAGI. The CDR3 has 14 amino acids. This CDR3 reads CASSKTGYATEAFF. The DNA for the CDR3 is TGTGCCAGCAGTAAGACAGGGTACGCCACTGAAGCTTTCTTT.

The chain employs TRBV7-3 and TRBJ2-1, with D maybe TRBD1 (5 bases). This CDR3 has 16 amino acids. CDR1 is SGHTA, CDR2 FQGTGA, per germline. With 4 bases removed from V and 0 bases from J, the gap between germline ends came to 13 bases. This chain's CDR3 is CASSSARGRSYNEQFF. In DNA form, the CDR3 reads TGTGCCAGCAGCTCCGCTAGGGGCCGCTCCTACAATGAGCAGTTCTTC. The whole variable domain, filled in from reference TRBV7-3 and TRBJ2-1, reads GAGVSQTPSNKVTEKGKYVELRCDPISGHTALYWYRQSLGQGPEFLIYFQGTGAADDSGLPNDRFFAVRPEGSVSTLKIQRTERGDSAVYLCASSSARGRSYNEQFFGPGTRLTVL.

CDR3 loop: CASSFDRGQPQHF. Here the CDR3 DNA reads TGTGCCAGCAGCTTCGACAGGGGTCAGCCCCAGCATTTT. J is TRBJ1-5 and V is TRBV5-4, with 8 bases aligning to TRBD1. Unmatched junction bases numbered 1, after V lost 2 bases and J lost 6 bases. The CDR3 is 13 residues long. Germline V gene sequence: CDR1 SGHNT, CDR2 YYREEE (reference sequence). The full variable domain, in which reference TRBV5-4 and TRBJ1-5 provide the parts outside the CDR3, is ETGVTQSPTHLIKTRGQQVTLRCSSQSGHNTVSWYQQALGQGPQFIFQYYREEENGRGNFPPRFSGLQFPNYSSELNVNALELDDSALYLCASSFDRGQPQHFGDGTRLSIL.

This clone has just a few counts. This chain links TRBV11-3 with TRBJ2-1; 7 bases fit TRBD1. CDR1 is SGHNT and CDR2 is YENEEA in the germline V gene. V lost 7 bases and J lost 4; bases outside the gene matches: 7. The CDR3 extends over 14 amino acids. Written as DNA, the CDR3 is TGTGCCAGCAATAGAGGGACAGATTACAATGAGCAGTTCTTC. Translated, it gives CASNRGTDYNEQFF.

The chain employs TRBV6-1 and TRBJ1-6, with TRBD1 matching over 10 bases. The CDR3 covers 19 residues. V was pared by 3 bases and J by 9 bases, with 17 bases of the junction left unmatched. Germline V gives CDR1 MNHNS, CDR2 SASEGT. The chain's CDR3 is CASSELRDRGILLGSPLHF. CDR3 coding DNA: TGTGCCAGCAGTGAGCTCCGGGACAGGGGTATTCTTTTGGGTTCACCCCTCCACTTT.

The chain uses TRBV28 and TRBJ2-7; 14 nucleotides match TRBD2. The J segment lost 5 bases and the V segment lost 8 bases, leaving 8 bases of the junction unmatched. Germline V gives CDR1 MDHEN, CDR2 SYDVKM. The CDR3 extends over 15 amino acids. CDR3 sequence reads: CASVTGTSGRDEQYF. CDR3 sequence (DNA): TGTGCCAGCGTTACCGGGACTAGCGGGAGAGACGAGCAGTACTTC.

The J gene is TRBJ2-7, the V gene TRBV27; D is ambiguous. Germline CDR1 MNHEY, CDR2 SMNVEV (reference sequence). The CDR3 runs 13 residues. Between the trimmed V and J ends, which lost 10 bases and 0 bases, there was a span of 13 bases. The CDR3 region is CAIQSQDSYEQYF. The CDR3, as DNA: TGTGCCATCCAGTCCCAGGACTCCTACGAGCAGTACTTC.